Listed below are T cell receptor beta chains from one sample, sequenced in a study of chemoradiotherapy in HPV16-positive cancers. Method: immunoSEQ multiplex PCR; TCRdb's copy keeps in-frame clones and lacks some. The sample consists of about 5,000 clones, 70% to 80% of them appearing once. The source was tumor tissue, collected from a patient who underwent chemoradiotherapy. Receptor source: a human donor with HPV-associated anogenital cancer. CDR3s include the opening cysteine and the closing phenylalanine or tryptophan. Fields, in order: CDR3 length, D gene, clone size, V gene, J gene, CDR3 protein, CDR3 DNA. The D gene is left open where the match is weak. Rows may omit the clone size; those that give it use once, few, many or a size class.

>17|TRBD1|.|TRBV5-6|TRBJ2-4
CASSLGTGGFSKNIQYF
TGTGCCAGCAGCTTGGGCACAGGGGGATTTAGCAAAAACATTCAGTACTTC
>14|.|.|TRBV5-1|TRBJ1-1
CASRSDSLNTEAFF
TGCGCCAGCAGATCGGACAGCCTGAACACTGAAGCTTTCTTT
>13|.|few|TRBV28|TRBJ1-1
CASRIQGNTEAFF
TGTGCCAGCAGAATACAGGGGAACACTGAAGCTTTCTTT
>14|TRBD1|once|TRBV6-1|TRBJ2-5
CASILTGIQETQYF
TGTGCCAGCATTCTGACAGGGATACAAGAGACCCAGTACTTC
>13|.|.|TRBV5-1|TRBJ2-5
CASSGSGEETQYF
TGCGCCAGCAGCGGTTCAGGGGAAGAGACCCAGTACTTC
>16|TRBD2|.|TRBV11-2|TRBJ2-1
CASSHPPGGGYNEQFF
TGTGCCAGCAGCCATCCTCCGGGGGGGGGCTACAATGAGCAGTTCTTC
>12|.|.|TRBV7-8|TRBJ2-2
CASSLSTGELFF
TGTGCCAGCAGCTTAAGCACCGGGGAGCTGTTTTTT
>13|.|few|TRBV7-2|TRBJ1-5
CASSLRGNQPQHF
TGTGCCAGCAGCTTACGAGGCAATCAGCCCCAGCATTTT
>19|.|.|TRBV2|TRBJ1-6
CASSDAAGSGSSYNSPLHF
TGTGCCAGCAGTGACGCGGCTGGTTCCGGAAGTTCCTATAATTCACCCCTCCACTTT
>13|TRBD1|few|TRBV30|TRBJ1-1
CAWSEDRAFEAFF
TGTGCCTGGTCCGAGGACAGGGCTTTTGAAGCTTTCTTT
>13|.|.|TRBV5-4|TRBJ2-5
CASSPDIQETQYF
TGTGCCAGCAGCCCAGACATCCAAGAGACCCAGTACTTC
>12|.|few|TRBV27|TRBJ1-1
CASSLQGRNAFF
TGTGCCAGCAGTTTACAGGGGAGGAATGCTTTCTTT
>14|.|.|TRBV19|TRBJ2-2
CASRRDLLWGELFF
TGTGCCAGTAGGAGGGACCTTCTTTGGGGGGAGCTGTTTTTT